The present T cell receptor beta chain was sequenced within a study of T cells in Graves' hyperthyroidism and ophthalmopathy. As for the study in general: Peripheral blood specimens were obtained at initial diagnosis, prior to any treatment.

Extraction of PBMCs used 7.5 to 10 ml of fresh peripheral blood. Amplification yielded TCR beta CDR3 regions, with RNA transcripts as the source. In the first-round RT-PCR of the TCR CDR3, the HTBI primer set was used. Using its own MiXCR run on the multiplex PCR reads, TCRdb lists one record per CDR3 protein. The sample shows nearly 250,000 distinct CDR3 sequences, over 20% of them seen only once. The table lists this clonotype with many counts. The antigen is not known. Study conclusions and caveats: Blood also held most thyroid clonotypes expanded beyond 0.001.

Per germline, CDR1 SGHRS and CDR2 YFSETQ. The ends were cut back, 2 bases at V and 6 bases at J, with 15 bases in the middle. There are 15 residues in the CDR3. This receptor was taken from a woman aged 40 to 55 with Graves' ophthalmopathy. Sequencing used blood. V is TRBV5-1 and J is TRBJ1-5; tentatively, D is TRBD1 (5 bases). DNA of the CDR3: TGCGCCAGCAGCTTTTCGGGCCAGCAGGGTCAGCCCCAGCATTTT. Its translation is CASSFSGQQGQPQHF.